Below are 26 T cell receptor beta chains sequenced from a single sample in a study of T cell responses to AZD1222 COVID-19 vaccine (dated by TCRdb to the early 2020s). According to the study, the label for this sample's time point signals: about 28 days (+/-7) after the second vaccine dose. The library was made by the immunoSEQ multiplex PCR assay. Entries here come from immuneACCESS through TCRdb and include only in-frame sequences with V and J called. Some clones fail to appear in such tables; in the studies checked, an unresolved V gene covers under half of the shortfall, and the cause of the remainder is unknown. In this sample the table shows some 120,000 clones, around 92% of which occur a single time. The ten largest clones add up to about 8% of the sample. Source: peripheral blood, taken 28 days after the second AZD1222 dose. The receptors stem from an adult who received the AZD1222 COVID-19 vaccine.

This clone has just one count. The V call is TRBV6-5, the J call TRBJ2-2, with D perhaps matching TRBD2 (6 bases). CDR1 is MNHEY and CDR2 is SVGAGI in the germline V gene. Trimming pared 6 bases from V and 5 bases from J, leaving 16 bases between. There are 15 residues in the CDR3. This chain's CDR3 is CASSPPGTSTGELFF. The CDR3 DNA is TGTGCCAGCAGCCCACCCGGGACTTCTACCGGGGAGCTGTTTTTT.

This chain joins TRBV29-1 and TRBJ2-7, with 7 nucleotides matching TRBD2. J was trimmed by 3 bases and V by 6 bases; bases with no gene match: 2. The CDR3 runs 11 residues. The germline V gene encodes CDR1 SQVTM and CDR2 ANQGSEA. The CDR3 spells CSVGRGYEQYF. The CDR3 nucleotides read TGCAGCGTGGGGAGGGGCTACGAGCAGTACTTC.

CDR3 sequence reads: CASSQGSGRSYNEQFF. The DNA for the CDR3 is TGCGCCAGCAGCCAAGGAAGCGGGAGGTCCTACAATGAGCAGTTCTTC. V gene TRBV4-1 combines with J gene TRBJ2-1; TRBD2 matches 9 bases. This CDR3 is 16 amino acids long. Per germline, CDR1 MGHRA and CDR2 YSYEKL. V lost 1 base to trimming and J lost 1 base; unmatched junction nucleotides: 2.

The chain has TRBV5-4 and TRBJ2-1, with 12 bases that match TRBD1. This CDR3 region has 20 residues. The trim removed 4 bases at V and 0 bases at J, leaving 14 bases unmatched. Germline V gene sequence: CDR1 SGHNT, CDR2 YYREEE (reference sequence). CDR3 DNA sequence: TGTGCCAGCAGCCCACGGGACAGGGGGCCCCCTTTAAGCTCCTACAATGAGCAGTTCTTC. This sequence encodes CASSPRDRGPPLSSYNEQFF.

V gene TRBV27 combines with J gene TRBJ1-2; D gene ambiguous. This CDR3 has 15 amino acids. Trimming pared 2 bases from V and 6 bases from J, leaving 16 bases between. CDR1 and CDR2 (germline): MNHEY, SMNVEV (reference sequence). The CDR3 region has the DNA TGTGCCAGCAGTTTAAGCCCGGGCAGCGGGGATGGCTACACCTTC. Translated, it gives CASSLSPGSGDGYTF.

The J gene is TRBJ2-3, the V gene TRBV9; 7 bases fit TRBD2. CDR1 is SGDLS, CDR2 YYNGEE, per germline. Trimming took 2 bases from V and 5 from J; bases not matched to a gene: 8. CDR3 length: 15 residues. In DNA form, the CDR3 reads TGTGCCAGCAGCGTTCAGGGAGGGGTGGGAGATACGCAGTATTTT. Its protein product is CASSVQGGVGDTQYF.

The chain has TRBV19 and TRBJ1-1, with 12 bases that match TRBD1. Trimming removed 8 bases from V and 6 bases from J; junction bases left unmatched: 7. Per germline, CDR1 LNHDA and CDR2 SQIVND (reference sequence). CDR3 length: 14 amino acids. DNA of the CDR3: TGTGCCAGTGTCTCCGGGACAGGGGGCTCTGAAGCTTTCTTT. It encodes CASVSGTGGSEAFF.

CDR3 in DNA: TGTGCCAGCAGCCCCCTGGGACAGGAAACCTACGAGCAGTACTTC. Its translation: CASSPLGQETYEQYF. The chain recombines TRBV7-9 with TRBJ2-7, with 8 bases lining up with TRBD1. V lost 5 bases and J lost 2; bases outside the gene matches: 8. The CDR3 is 15 amino acids. CDR1 SEHNR and CDR2 FQNEAQ come from the germline V gene (reference sequence).

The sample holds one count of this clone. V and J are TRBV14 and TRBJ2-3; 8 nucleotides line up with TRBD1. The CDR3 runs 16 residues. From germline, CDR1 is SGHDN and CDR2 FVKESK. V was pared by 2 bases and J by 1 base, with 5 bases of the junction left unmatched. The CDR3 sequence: CASSQLDRAGTDTQYF. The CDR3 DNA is TGTGCCAGCAGCCAACTGGACAGGGCGGGCACAGATACGCAGTATTTT. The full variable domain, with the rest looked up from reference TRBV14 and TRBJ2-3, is EAGVTQFPSHSVIEKGQTVTLRCDPISGHDNLYWYRRVMGKEIKFLLHFVKESKQDESGMPNNRFLAERTGGTYSTLKVQPAELEDSGVYFCASSQLDRAGTDTQYFGPGTRLTVL.

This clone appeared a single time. CDR3 residues: CASSLAVTGGEQYF. The CDR3 DNA is TGTGCCAGCAGCTTAGCGGTGACAGGGGGGGAGCAGTACTTC. V is TRBV11-2 and J is TRBJ2-7; 9 bases map to TRBD1. V was clipped by 1 base and J by 7 bases; unmatched bases: 5. The CDR3 covers 14 residues. The V gene's germline CDR1 is SGHAT and CDR2 FQNNGV.

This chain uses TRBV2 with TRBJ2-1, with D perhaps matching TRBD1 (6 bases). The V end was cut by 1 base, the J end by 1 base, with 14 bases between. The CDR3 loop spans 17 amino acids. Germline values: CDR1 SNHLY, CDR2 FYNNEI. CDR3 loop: CASSEGGRGWSYNEQFF. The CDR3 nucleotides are TGTGCCAGCAGTGAAGGGGGCAGGGGATGGTCCTACAATGAGCAGTTCTTC.

As DNA, the CDR3 is TGCGCCAGCAGTCAATCGTGGAGGGGAGGCTATGGCTACACCTTC. Its translation: CASSQSWRGGYGYTF. The V gene is TRBV23-1, the J gene TRBJ1-2; weak D call: TRBD1 (5 bases). TRBV23-1 is marked as an open reading frame, function uncertain. V was pared by 0 bases and J by 4 bases, with 12 bases between. The CDR3 is 15 amino acids.

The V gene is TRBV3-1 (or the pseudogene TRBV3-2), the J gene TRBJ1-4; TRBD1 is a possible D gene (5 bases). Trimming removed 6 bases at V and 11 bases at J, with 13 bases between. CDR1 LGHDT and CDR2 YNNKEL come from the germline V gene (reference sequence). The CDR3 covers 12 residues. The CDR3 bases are TGTGCCAGCAGTCAACGGGGGGGGAAACTGTTTTTT. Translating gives CASSQRGGKLFF.

The CDR3 protein is CASSLGLAGGPGTDTQYF. For the CDR3, the DNA is TGTGCCAGCAGCTTAGGACTAGCGGGAGGCCCTGGCACAGATACGCAGTATTTT. The genes are TRBV7-6 and TRBJ2-3; 13 nucleotides align to TRBD2. The CDR3 covers 18 residues. The germline V gene encodes CDR1 SGHVS and CDR2 FNYEAQ. The V segment lost 1 base and the J segment 1 base; nucleotides outside the gene matches: 5. Using reference TRBV7-6 and TRBJ2-3 for the parts outside the CDR3, the full variable domain is GAGVSQSPRYKVTKRGQDVALRCDPISGHVSLYWYRQALGQGPEFLTYFNYEAQQDKSGLPNDRFSAERPEGSISTLTIQRTEQRDSAMYRCASSLGLAGGPGTDTQYFGPGTRLTVL.

The CDR3 region has the DNA TGTGCCAGCAGCCCCCGACAGAACACTGAAGCTTTCTTT. This codes for CASSPRQNTEAFF. The rearrangement uses TRBV7-6 and TRBJ1-1; D ambiguous. Per the germline V gene, CDR1 is SGHVS and CDR2 is FNYEAQ. This CDR3 has 13 amino acids. The V gene lost 5 bases and the J gene lost 1 base, with 8 bases spanning the gap.

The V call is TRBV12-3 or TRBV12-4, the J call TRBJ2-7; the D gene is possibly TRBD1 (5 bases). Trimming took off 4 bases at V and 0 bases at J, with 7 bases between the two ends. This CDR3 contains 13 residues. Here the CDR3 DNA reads TGTGCCAGCAGTTATACAGGCTCCTACGAGCAGTACTTC. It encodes CASSYTGSYEQYF.

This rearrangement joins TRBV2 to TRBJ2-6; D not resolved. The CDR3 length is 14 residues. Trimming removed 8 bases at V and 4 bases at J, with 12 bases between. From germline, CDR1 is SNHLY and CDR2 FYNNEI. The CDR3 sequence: CASRKSSGANVLTF. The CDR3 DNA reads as TGTGCCAGCCGGAAGTCCTCCGGGGCCAACGTCCTGACTTTC.

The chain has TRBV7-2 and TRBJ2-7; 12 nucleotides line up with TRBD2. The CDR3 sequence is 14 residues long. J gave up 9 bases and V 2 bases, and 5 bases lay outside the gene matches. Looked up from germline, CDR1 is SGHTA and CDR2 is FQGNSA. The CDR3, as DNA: TGTGCCAGCAGCTTACGACTAGCGGGAGATAGGCAGTACTTC. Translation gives CASSLRLAGDRQYF.

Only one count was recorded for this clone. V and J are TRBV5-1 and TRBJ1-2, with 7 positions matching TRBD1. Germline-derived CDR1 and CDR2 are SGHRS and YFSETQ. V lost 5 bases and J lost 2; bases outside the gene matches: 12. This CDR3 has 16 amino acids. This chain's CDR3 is CASRSNLGGINYGYTF. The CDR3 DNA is TGCGCCAGCAGGTCCAACCTAGGGGGCATCAACTATGGCTACACCTTC.

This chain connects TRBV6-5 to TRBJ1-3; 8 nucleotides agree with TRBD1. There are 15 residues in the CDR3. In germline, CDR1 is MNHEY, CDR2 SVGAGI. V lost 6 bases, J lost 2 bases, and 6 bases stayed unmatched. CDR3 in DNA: TGTGCCAGCAGCCTAGACAGGGGCACTGGAAACACCATATATTTT. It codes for CASSLDRGTGNTIYF.

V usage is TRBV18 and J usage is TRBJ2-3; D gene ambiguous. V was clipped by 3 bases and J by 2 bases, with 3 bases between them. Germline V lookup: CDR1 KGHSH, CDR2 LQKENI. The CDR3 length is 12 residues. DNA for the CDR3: TGTGCCAGCTCACCCTACACAGATACGCAGTATTTT. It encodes CASSPYTDTQYF.

The CDR3 reads CASSLDFGPNSPLHF. In DNA form, the CDR3 reads TGTGCCAGCAGCTTAGATTTTGGACCTAATTCACCCCTCCACTTT. The rearrangement joins TRBV7-6 to TRBJ1-6; D ambiguous. Trimming cost V 1 base and J 6 bases, with 10 bases left between them. Germline CDR1 and CDR2: SGHVS and FNYEAQ. The CDR3 runs 15 residues.

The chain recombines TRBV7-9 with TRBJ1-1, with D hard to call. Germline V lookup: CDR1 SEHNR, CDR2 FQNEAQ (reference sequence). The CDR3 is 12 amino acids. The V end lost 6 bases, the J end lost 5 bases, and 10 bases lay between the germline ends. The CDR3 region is CASSRGTTEAFF. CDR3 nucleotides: TGTGCCAGCAGTCGGGGAACTACTGAAGCTTTCTTT.

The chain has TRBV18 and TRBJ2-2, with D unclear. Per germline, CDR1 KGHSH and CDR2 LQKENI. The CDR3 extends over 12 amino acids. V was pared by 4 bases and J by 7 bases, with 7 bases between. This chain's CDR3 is CASSQGNGELFF. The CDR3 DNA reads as TGTGCCAGCTCACAGGGAAACGGGGAGCTGTTTTTT.

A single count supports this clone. As DNA, the CDR3 is TGCGCCAGCAGCTTCTCGCGGGCGGCGACTAATGAAAAACTGTTTTTT. This gives the protein CASSFSRAATNEKLFF. V usage is TRBV5-1 and J usage is TRBJ1-4; the D is unclear. Germline assignment: CDR1 SGHRS and CDR2 YFSETQ. The CDR3 has 16 residues. V was shortened by 2 bases and J by 2 bases, with 13 bases between the two germline ends.

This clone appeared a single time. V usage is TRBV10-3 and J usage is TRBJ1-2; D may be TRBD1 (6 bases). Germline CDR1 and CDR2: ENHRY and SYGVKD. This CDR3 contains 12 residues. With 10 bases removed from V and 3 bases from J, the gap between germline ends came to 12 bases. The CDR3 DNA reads TGTGCCACCAGGACAGCGGACTATGGCTACACCTTC. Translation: CATRTADYGYTF.